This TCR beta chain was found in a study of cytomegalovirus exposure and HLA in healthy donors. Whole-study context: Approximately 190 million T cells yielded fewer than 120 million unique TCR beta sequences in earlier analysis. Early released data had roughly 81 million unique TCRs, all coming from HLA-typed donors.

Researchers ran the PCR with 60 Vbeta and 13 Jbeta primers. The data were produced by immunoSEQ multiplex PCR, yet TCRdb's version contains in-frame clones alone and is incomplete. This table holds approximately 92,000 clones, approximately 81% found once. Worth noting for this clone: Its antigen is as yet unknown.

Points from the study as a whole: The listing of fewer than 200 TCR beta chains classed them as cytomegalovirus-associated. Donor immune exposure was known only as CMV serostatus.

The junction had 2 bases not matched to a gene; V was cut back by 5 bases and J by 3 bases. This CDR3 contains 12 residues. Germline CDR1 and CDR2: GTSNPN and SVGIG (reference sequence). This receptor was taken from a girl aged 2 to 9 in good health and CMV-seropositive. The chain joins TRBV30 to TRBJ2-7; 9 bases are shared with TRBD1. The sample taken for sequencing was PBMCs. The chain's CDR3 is CAWGDRDYEQYF. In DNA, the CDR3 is TGTGCCTGGGGGGACAGGGACTACGAGCAGTACTTC.